These T cell receptor beta chains were read from a single sample in a study of cytomegalovirus exposure and HLA in healthy donors. Measured with immunoSEQ multiplex PCR; TCRdb has only the in-frame clones, and not every one. The sample yields about 130,000 clones, 75% to 85% seen once. Source material: PBMCs. These receptors were taken from a woman aged 40 to 50 in good health and CMV-seronegative. CDR3s include the opening cysteine and the closing phenylalanine or tryptophan. A D gene is named only where the DNA matches it firmly.

d_call j_call v_call cdr3_nt cdr3_aa
TRBD1 TRBJ1-6 TRBV18 TGTGCCAGCTCACCTAACAGGGGGGTTAATTCACCCCTCCACTTT CASSPNRGVNSPLHF
. TRBJ2-3 TRBV6-5 TGTGCCAGCAAGACTCTCACAGATACGCAGTATTTT CASKTLTDTQYF
TRBD1 TRBJ1-5 TRBV28 TGTGCCAGCGGGACAGGGGTCAATCAGCCCCAGCATTTT CASGTGVNQPQHF
TRBD1 TRBJ1-2 TRBV6-1 TGTGCCAGCAGTGAAGCGCTGGGACAGAGTGGCTATGGCTACACCTTC CASSEALGQSGYGYTF
. TRBJ1-2 TRBV4-1 TGCGCCAGCAGCCAAGATCGCAGTACCTATGGCTACACCTTC CASSQDRSTYGYTF
TRBD2 TRBJ2-3 TRBV7-2 TGTGCCAGCAGCTTTAAACTAGCGGCCCGGAATACGCAGTATTTT CASSFKLAARNTQYF
TRBD2 TRBJ2-2 TRBV27 TGTGCCAGCACGGGGGGGCCAAGCACCGGGGAGCTGTTTTTT CASTGGPSTGELFF
. TRBJ2-5 TRBV13 TGTGCCAGCAGCTCCCGTGGGGCTGAAGAGACCCAGTACTTC CASSSRGAEETQYF
. TRBJ2-2 TRBV18 TGTGCCAGCTCCCCTAGGAGGGCCGACGGGGAGCTGTTTTTT CASSPRRADGELFF
. TRBJ2-2 TRBV9 TGTGCCAGCAGCGTAGTCGGGGGTGGGAACACCGGGGAGCTGTTTTTT CASSVVGGGNTGELFF